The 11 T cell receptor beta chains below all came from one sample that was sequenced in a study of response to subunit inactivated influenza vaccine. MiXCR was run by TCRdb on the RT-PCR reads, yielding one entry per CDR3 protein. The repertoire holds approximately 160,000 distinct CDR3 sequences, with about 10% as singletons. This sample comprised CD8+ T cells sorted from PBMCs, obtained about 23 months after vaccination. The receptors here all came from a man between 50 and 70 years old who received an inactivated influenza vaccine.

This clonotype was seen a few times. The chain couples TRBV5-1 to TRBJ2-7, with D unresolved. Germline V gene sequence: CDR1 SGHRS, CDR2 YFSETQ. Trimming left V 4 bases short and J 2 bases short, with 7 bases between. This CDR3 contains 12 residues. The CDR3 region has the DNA TGCGCCAGCAGCCCCTTTACCTACGAGCAGTACTTC. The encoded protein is CASSPFTYEQYF.

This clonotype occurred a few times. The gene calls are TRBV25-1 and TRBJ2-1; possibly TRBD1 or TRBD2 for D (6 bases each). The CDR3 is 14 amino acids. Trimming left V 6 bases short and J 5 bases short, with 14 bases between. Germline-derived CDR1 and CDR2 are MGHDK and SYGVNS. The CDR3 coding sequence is TGTGCCAGCAGACTAGGGGGGAGAAACAATGAGCAGTTCTTC. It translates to CASRLGGRNNEQFF.

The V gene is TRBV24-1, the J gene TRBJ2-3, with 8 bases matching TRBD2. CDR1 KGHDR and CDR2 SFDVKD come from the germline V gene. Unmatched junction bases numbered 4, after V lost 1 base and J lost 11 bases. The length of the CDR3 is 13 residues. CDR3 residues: CATSDFMAGGQYF. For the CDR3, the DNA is TGTGCCACCAGTGATTTTATGGCGGGGGGGCAGTATTTT.

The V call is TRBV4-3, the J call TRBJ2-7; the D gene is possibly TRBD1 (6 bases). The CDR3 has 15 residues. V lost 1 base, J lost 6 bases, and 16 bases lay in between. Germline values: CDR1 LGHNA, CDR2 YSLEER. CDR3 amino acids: CASSQVVGDTLEQYF. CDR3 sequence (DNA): TGCGCCAGCAGCCAAGTGGTGGGGGACACTCTCGAGCAGTACTTC.

The CDR3 is CSVEDSLSYEQYF. DNA of the CDR3: TGCAGCGTTGAAGACAGCCTCTCCTACGAGCAGTACTTC. This chain uses TRBV29-1 with TRBJ2-7; D is ambiguous. The CDR3 is 13 residues long. V was shortened by 0 bases and J by 0 bases, with 6 bases between the two germline ends. The germline V gene has CDR1 SQVTM and CDR2 ANQGSEA.

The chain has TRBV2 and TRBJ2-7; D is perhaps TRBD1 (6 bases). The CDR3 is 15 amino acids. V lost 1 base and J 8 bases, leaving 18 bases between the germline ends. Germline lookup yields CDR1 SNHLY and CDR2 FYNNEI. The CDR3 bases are TGTGCCAGCAGTGAAGTGGTGACAGGTCGAGGCAAGCAGTACTTC. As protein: CASSEVVTGRGKQYF.

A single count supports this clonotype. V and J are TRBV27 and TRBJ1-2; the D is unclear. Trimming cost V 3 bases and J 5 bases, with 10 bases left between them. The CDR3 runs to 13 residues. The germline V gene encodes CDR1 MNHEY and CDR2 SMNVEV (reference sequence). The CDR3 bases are TGTGCCAGCAGTTTTGGACGGATGTATGGCTACACCTTC. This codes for CASSFGRMYGYTF.

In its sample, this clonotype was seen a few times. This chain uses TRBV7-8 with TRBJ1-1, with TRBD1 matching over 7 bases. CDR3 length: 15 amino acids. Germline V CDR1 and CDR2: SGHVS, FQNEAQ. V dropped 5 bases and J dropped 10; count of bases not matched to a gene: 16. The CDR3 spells CASSPRAGGARGAFF. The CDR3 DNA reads TGTGCCAGCAGCCCTAGGGCAGGGGGGGCTCGGGGAGCTTTCTTT.

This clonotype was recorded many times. CDR3 nucleotide sequence: TGTGCCAGCAGCTTAGGAAGTATTATGGGTCCCTCCTACAATGAGCAGTTCTTC. Amino acid sequence: CASSLGSIMGPSYNEQFF. The rearrangement uses TRBV11-3 and TRBJ2-1, with D hard to call. From germline, CDR1 is SGHNT and CDR2 YENEEA. The ends were cut back, 1 base at V and 0 bases at J, with 16 bases in the middle. The CDR3 length is 18 residues.

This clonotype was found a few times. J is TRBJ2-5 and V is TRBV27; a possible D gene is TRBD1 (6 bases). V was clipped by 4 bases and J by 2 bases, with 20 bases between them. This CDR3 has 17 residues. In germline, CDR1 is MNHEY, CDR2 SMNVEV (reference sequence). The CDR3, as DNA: TGTGCCAGCAGTTCCTTGGACTCCCTCAGGGGTCAAGAGACCCAGTACTTC. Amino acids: CASSSLDSLRGQETQYF.

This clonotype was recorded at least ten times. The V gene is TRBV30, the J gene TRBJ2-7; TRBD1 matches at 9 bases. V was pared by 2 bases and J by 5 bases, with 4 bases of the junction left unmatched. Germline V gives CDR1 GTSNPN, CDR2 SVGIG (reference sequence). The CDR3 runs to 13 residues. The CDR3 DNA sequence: TGTGCCTGGAGTCAACGACAGGGGGACGAGCAGTACTTC. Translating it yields CAWSQRQGDEQYF. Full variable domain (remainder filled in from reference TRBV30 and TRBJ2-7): SQTIHQWPATLVQPVGSPLSLECTVEGTSNPNLYWYRQAAGRGLQLLFYSVGIGQISSEVPQNLSASRPQDRQFILSSKKLLLSDSGFYLCAWSQRQGDEQYFGPGTRLTVT.